The 13 T cell receptor beta chains reported below all come from one sample, sequenced in a study of PD-1 blockade in classical Hodgkin lymphoma. Time point given: newly diagnosed, previously untreated cHL patient sample. The protocol was immunoSEQ multiplex PCR, while the TCRdb copy is restricted to in-frame clones and leaves out a portion. The table records some 70,000 clones, over 90% of them present only once. Sequenced: peripheral blood mononuclear cells (PBMCs). The receptors shown here come from a human donor with classical Hodgkin lymphoma.

The chain links TRBV18 to TRBJ1-3, with D possibly being TRBD1 (6 bases). The V end was cut by 6 bases, the J end by 4 bases, with 22 bases between. Germline loops: CDR1 KGHSH, CDR2 LQKENI. There are 17 residues in the CDR3. The CDR3 spells CASSGRRDTSGGNTIYF. The CDR3 region has the DNA TGTGCCAGCTCGGGACGCCGGGACACCTCGGGGGGAAACACCATATATTTT.

CDR3 sequence: CASSSPRELVNTGELFF. The CDR3 nucleotides are TGTGCCAGCAGCTCCCCCCGAGAACTTGTGAACACCGGGGAGCTGTTTTTT. The V gene is TRBV9, the J gene TRBJ2-2; no clear D gene. With 4 bases removed from V and 1 base from J, the gap between germline ends came to 17 bases. CDR1 SGDLS and CDR2 YYNGEE come from the germline V gene. CDR3 length: 17 residues. Variable domain in full (rest from reference TRBV9 and TRBJ2-2): DSGVTQTPKHLITATGQRVTLRCSPRSGDLSVYWYQQSLDQGLQFLIQYYNGEERAKGNILERFSAQQFPDLHSELNLSSLELGDSALYFCASSSPRELVNTGELFFGEGSRLTVL.

This chain uses TRBV7-2 with TRBJ2-7; TRBD2 agrees at 7 bases. This CDR3 region has 14 residues. The germline CDR1 and CDR2 sequences are SGHTA and FQGNSA. V was pared by 5 bases and J by 7 bases, with 11 bases of the junction left unmatched. The CDR3: CASSQGLVNLEQYF. The CDR3 region has the DNA TGTGCCAGCAGCCAAGGACTAGTTAACTTGGAGCAGTACTTC.

The chain is built from TRBV4-2 and TRBJ1-3; possible D gene TRBD1, 5 bases. The V and J ends lost 0 bases and 1 base respectively, with 10 bases between them. CDR3 length: 16 amino acids. Germline CDR1 is LGHNA and CDR2 is YNFKEQ. For the CDR3, the DNA is TGTGCCAGCAGCCAAGAAGTTTCAGGGTCTGGAAACACCATATATTTT. Amino acid sequence: CASSQEVSGSGNTIYF.

This rearrangement joins TRBV28 to TRBJ1-5, with D perhaps TRBD1 (6 bases). Trimming removed 5 bases from V and 0 bases from J, with 8 bases in between. The CDR3 sequence is 14 residues long. Germline values: CDR1 MDHEN, CDR2 SYDVKM. CDR3 in DNA: TGTGCCAGCAGTCGACAGGATAGCAATCAGCCCCAGCATTTT. Protein: CASSRQDSNQPQHF.

This chain joins TRBV5-6 and TRBJ1-2, with 7 nucleotides matching TRBD1. With V trimmed by 4 bases and J by 8 bases, 5 bases remained unmatched. The CDR3 totals 12 residues. CDR1 is SGHDT and CDR2 is YYEEEE in the germline V gene. Written as DNA, the CDR3 is TGTGCCAGCAGCAGGAGACAGGGAGGCTACACCTTC. Protein: CASSRRQGGYTF.

About this clone: This specimen includes other DNA sequences encoding the same CDR3. The chain combines TRBV9 with TRBJ2-5; D is uncertain. Germline CDR1 SGDLS, CDR2 YYNGEE. Trimming took 2 bases from V and 2 from J, leaving 7 bases between them. This CDR3 comprises 13 residues. As DNA, the CDR3 is TGTGCCAGCAGCGTGGTGGGTCAAGAGACCCAGTACTTC. Translation: CASSVVGQETQYF. The full variable domain, in which reference TRBV9 and TRBJ2-5 provide the parts outside the CDR3, is DSGVTQTPKHLITATGQRVTLRCSPRSGDLSVYWYQQSLDQGLQFLIQYYNGEERAKGNILERFSAQQFPDLHSELNLSSLELGDSALYFCASSVVGQETQYFGPGTRLLVL.

The V gene is TRBV7-9, the J gene TRBJ2-1; D gene ambiguous. In germline, CDR1 is SEHNR, CDR2 FQNEAQ (reference sequence). The CDR3 is 13 amino acids. V lost 5 bases and J lost 0, with 5 bases in between. CDR3 protein: CASSPTSYNEQFF. The CDR3 DNA is TGTGCCAGCAGCCCAACCTCCTACAATGAGCAGTTCTTC. Full variable domain (remainder filled in from reference TRBV7-9 and TRBJ2-1): DTGVSQNPRHKITKRGQNVTFRCDPISEHNRLYWYRQTLGQGPEFLTYFQNEAQLEKSRLLSDRFSAERPKGSFSTLEIQRTEQGDSAMYLCASSPTSYNEQFFGPGTRLTVL.

The chain couples TRBV18 to TRBJ2-1; 11 nucleotides line up with TRBD2. This CDR3 is 15 amino acids long. Per the germline V gene, CDR1 is KGHSH and CDR2 is LQKENI. The ends lost 3 bases at V and 4 bases at J; junction bases unmatched: 2. This CDR3 reads CASSPGTSGYNEQFF. The CDR3 nucleotides read TGTGCCAGCTCACCCGGGACTAGCGGATACAATGAGCAGTTCTTC.

The rearrangement joins TRBV7-9 to TRBJ1-6; D possibly corresponds to TRBD1 (5 bases). This CDR3 is 16 amino acids long. V lost 5 bases to trimming and J lost 7 bases, with 18 bases between them. Looked up from germline, CDR1 is SEHNR and CDR2 is FQNEAQ (reference sequence). Written as DNA, the CDR3 is TGTGCCAGCAGCCGAAAAGGGGCCCGTGGGAATTCACCCCTCCACTTT. Protein product: CASSRKGARGNSPLHF.

This clone was observed once. The V gene is TRBV7-3, the J gene TRBJ2-3, with unresolved D. The CDR3 length is 14 residues. CDR1 is SGHTA, CDR2 FQGTGA, per germline. V was cut by 5 bases and J by 0 bases, with 9 bases left in between. CDR3 sequence: CASSASPSTDTQYF. The CDR3 bases are TGTGCCAGCAGCGCCTCCCCTAGCACAGATACGCAGTATTTT.

In DNA, the CDR3 is TGTGCCAGCAGCTCGACATACACAGATACGCAGTATTTT. Residues: CASSSTYTDTQYF. The chain joins TRBV13 to TRBJ2-3; D call uncertain. This CDR3 has 13 residues. Trimming took off 4 bases at V and 2 bases at J, with 7 bases between the two ends. The V gene's germline CDR1 is PRHDT and CDR2 FYEKMQ (reference sequence).

The CDR3 loop is CSAGQGVYGYTF. The DNA for the CDR3 is TGCAGCGCCGGACAGGGCGTTTATGGCTACACCTTC. V usage is TRBV29-1 and J usage is TRBJ1-2; 8 bases map to TRBD1. V trimming: 7 bases; J trimming: 5 bases; junction bases outside the gene matches: 6. Germline CDR1 reads SQVTM; CDR2 reads ANQGSEA. The CDR3 loop spans 12 amino acids.